This entry lists 27 T cell receptor beta chains sequenced from one sample in a study of cytomegalovirus exposure and HLA in healthy donors. Primers included in the PCR were 60 Vbeta and 13 Jbeta primers. Measured with immunoSEQ multiplex PCR; TCRdb has only the in-frame clones, and not every one. Of more than 80,000 clones listed, approximately 72% were seen once; the top ten hold around an eighth. The sample consisted of PBMCs. The source is a woman aged 70-85 years in good health and CMV-seropositive.

Concerning this clone itself: Distinct nucleotide sequences in the sample also encode this CDR3. V usage is TRBV30 and J usage is TRBJ1-6; the D is unclear. Trimming took 0 bases from V and 8 from J, leaving 11 bases between them. Germline values: CDR1 GTSNPN, CDR2 SVGIG (reference sequence). This CDR3 region has 14 residues. The CDR3 loop reads CAWSVIGRDSPLHF. The CDR3 DNA is TGTGCCTGGAGTGTAATCGGGAGGGATTCACCCCTCCACTTT.

The chain recombines TRBV7-9 with TRBJ1-1; the D gene is possibly TRBD1 (5 bases). In germline, CDR1 is SEHNR, CDR2 FQNEAQ (reference sequence). There are 15 residues in the CDR3. Trimming removed 4 bases at V and 0 bases at J, with 12 bases between. CDR3: CASSSHRGVNTEAFF. For the CDR3, the DNA is TGTGCCAGCAGCTCCCACCGGGGGGTGAACACTGAAGCTTTCTTT.

The CDR3 DNA reads TGCAGCGTTGCTGACAGGGGAGGCCGCGAGCAGTACTTC. This translates into CSVADRGGREQYF. The J gene is TRBJ2-7, the V gene TRBV29-1; 8 positions match TRBD1. Trimming cost V 4 bases and J 6 bases; bases outside gene matches: 8. The CDR3 totals 13 residues. Per germline, CDR1 SQVTM and CDR2 ANQGSEA.

The chain links TRBV12-5 to TRBJ1-5; 7 bases match TRBD1. V was pared by 0 bases and J by 3 bases, with 5 bases of the junction left unmatched. This CDR3 has 16 amino acids. Germline loops: CDR1 LGHNT, CDR2 FRNRAP. The CDR3 DNA reads TGTGCTAGTGGTTTGGTATTCGGGACAGACAATCAGCCCCAGCATTTT. This encodes CASGLVFGTDNQPQHF.

Only a few counts were recorded for this clone. The chain carries TRBV23-1 and TRBJ2-7; a possible D gene is TRBD1 (6 bases). TRBV23-1 has ORF status, its function being uncertain. V gave up 2 bases and J gave up 1 base, with 18 bases separating them. The CDR3 is made up of 17 amino acids. The CDR3 loop is CASSQPRTVSCSYEQYF. The CDR3 coding sequence is TGCGCCAGCAGTCAACCGAGGACAGTTAGTTGTTCCTACGAGCAGTACTTC.

This clone has only a few counts. The V call is TRBV11-1, the J call TRBJ2-3; D remains unclear. There are 15 residues in the CDR3. V was trimmed by 5 bases and J by 2 bases, leaving 14 bases between them. Germline V CDR1 and CDR2: SGHAT, FQDESV (reference sequence). The CDR3 reads CASSPQKFPTDTQYF. CDR3 coding DNA: TGTGCCAGCAGCCCACAGAAGTTTCCCACAGATACGCAGTATTTT. The variable domain in full, completed from reference TRBV11-1 and TRBJ2-3, reads EAEVAQSPRYKITEKSQAVAFWCDPISGHATLYWYRQILGQGPELLVQFQDESVVDDSQLPKDRFSAERLKGVDSTLKIQPAELGDSAMYLCASSPQKFPTDTQYFGPGTRLTVL.

This clone was recorded a few times. The V and J genes are TRBV18 and TRBJ1-2; 10 nucleotides agree with TRBD1. V lost 5 bases to trimming and J lost 5 bases; unmatched junction nucleotides: 14. Germline V gives CDR1 KGHSH, CDR2 LQKENI. This CDR3 has 17 residues. The CDR3 is CASSSTSGTGEFYGYTF. In DNA form, the CDR3 reads TGTGCCAGCTCATCAACCAGTGGGACAGGGGAATTTTATGGCTACACCTTC.

This clone has a single count. The J gene is TRBJ1-1, the V gene TRBV4-3; TRBD1 is a possible D gene (5 bases). V was clipped by 0 bases and J by 0 bases, with 14 bases between them. Germline CDR1 reads LGHNA; CDR2 reads YSLEER. The CDR3 totals 17 residues. The DNA for the CDR3 is TGCGCCAGCAGCCAAGACCTCGAGGGACTCCTGAACACTGAAGCTTTCTTT. This encodes CASSQDLEGLLNTEAFF.

About this clone itself: The conserved final phenylalanine or tryptophan is absent from the CDR3, which likely points to a read error. V is TRBV6-5 and J is TRBJ2-7; D is perhaps TRBD1 (5 bases). Germline V gene lookup returns CDR1 MNHEY and CDR2 SVGAGI. This CDR3 comprises 15 residues. The V end was cut by 2 bases, the J end by 2 bases, with 13 bases between. CDR3 DNA: TGTGCCAGCAGTTACGGGGCAGGGTTTACCTACGAGCAGTACCTC. As protein: CASSYGAGFTYEQYL.

V and J are TRBV28 and TRBJ1-1; 7 bases map to TRBD1. V lost 7 bases and J lost 0; bases outside the gene matches: 8. CDR1 and CDR2 (germline): MDHEN, SYDVKM. This CDR3 has 15 amino acids. The CDR3 region is CASKPTGRMNTEAFF. The CDR3 DNA is TGTGCCAGCAAGCCGACAGGGCGCATGAACACTGAAGCTTTCTTT.

The chain is built from TRBV19 and TRBJ1-5; 12 positions match TRBD1. V gave up 5 bases and J gave up 7 bases; unmatched junction bases: 9. The CDR3 sequence is 16 residues long. Per germline, CDR1 LNHDA and CDR2 SQIVND (reference sequence). The CDR3 reads CASSPGGQGARQPQHF. CDR3 bases: TGTGCCAGTAGTCCAGGGGGACAGGGGGCTCGACAGCCCCAGCATTTT.

The chain is built from TRBV4-3 and TRBJ2-7; 8 bases align to TRBD1. The germline CDR1 and CDR2 sequences are LGHNA and YSLEER. J lost 6 bases, V lost 4 bases, and 8 bases had no gene match. This CDR3 has 14 amino acids. The chain's CDR3 is CASSLESGGSEQYF. Written as DNA, the CDR3 is TGCGCCAGCAGCCTAGAATCAGGGGGCTCCGAGCAGTACTTC.

V and J are TRBV5-1 and TRBJ1-1; 7 positions agree with TRBD1. Germline loops: CDR1 SGHRS, CDR2 YFSETQ. V lost 5 bases to trimming and J lost 4 bases; unmatched junction nucleotides: 23. The CDR3 loop spans 19 amino acids. The CDR3 sequence is CASSPGRQGSGVRGTEAFF. Written as DNA, the CDR3 is TGCGCCAGCAGTCCCGGACGACAGGGCTCTGGGGTGCGTGGCACTGAAGCTTTCTTT.

The rearrangement links TRBV7-2 to TRBJ1-5; D is possibly TRBD1 (5 bases). Per germline, CDR1 SGHTA and CDR2 FQGNSA. The CDR3 consists of 15 residues. Trimming removed 6 bases from V and 1 base from J, with 13 bases in between. CDR3 protein: CASSQLRGSNQPQHF. The CDR3, as DNA: TGTGCCAGCAGTCAACTGCGGGGGAGCAATCAGCCCCAGCATTTT.

The V gene is TRBV5-1, the J gene TRBJ2-5, with a possible D match to TRBD1 (6 bases). V lost 4 bases and J lost 2, with 15 bases in between. CDR3 length: 15 residues. The germline CDR1 and CDR2 sequences are SGHRS and YFSETQ. CDR3 nucleotide sequence: TGCGCCAGCAGCCCACAACCCGGGACACAAGAGACCCAGTACTTC. This gives the protein CASSPQPGTQETQYF.

This clone was counted a few times. The chain employs TRBV2 and TRBJ2-2; D ambiguous. V was trimmed by 4 bases and J by 6 bases, leaving 6 bases between them. Germline lookup yields CDR1 SNHLY and CDR2 FYNNEI. The length of the CDR3 is 12 residues. CDR3 in amino acids: CASSGVAGELFF. In DNA form, the CDR3 reads TGTGCCAGCAGTGGAGTAGCCGGGGAGCTGTTTTTT.

The CDR3: CAGNQTSGGYNEQFF. The CDR3 DNA reads as TGTGCCGGCAACCAGACTAGCGGGGGGTACAATGAGCAGTTCTTC. The J gene is TRBJ2-1, the V gene TRBV11-2, with 13 bases identical to TRBD2. CDR1 SGHAT and CDR2 FQNNGV come from the germline V gene. CDR3 length: 15 residues. V shed 11 bases and J 4 bases; nucleotides not matched to a gene: 8. The full variable domain, in which reference TRBV11-2 and TRBJ2-1 provide the parts outside the CDR3, is EAGVAQSPRYKIIEKRQSVAFWCNPISGHATLYWYQQILGQGPKLLIQFQNNGVVDDSQLPKDRFSAERLKGVDSTLKIQPAKLEDSAVYLCAGNQTSGGYNEQFFGPGTRLTVL.

V is TRBV10-2 and J is TRBJ2-7; 11 nucleotides align to TRBD2. Losses at the gene ends were 5 bases for V and 4 bases for J; bases not matched to a gene: 1. The CDR3 is made up of 13 amino acids. Germline CDR1 reads WSHSY; CDR2 reads SAAADI. The CDR3 is CASSLAGGYEQYF. CDR3 in DNA: TGCGCCAGCAGTTTAGCGGGGGGGTACGAGCAGTACTTC.

The J gene is TRBJ2-2, the V gene TRBV19; 12 nucleotides match TRBD1. J gave up 5 bases and V 4 bases, and 2 bases lay outside the gene matches. This CDR3 contains 15 residues. CDR1 LNHDA and CDR2 SQIVND come from the germline V gene (reference sequence). CDR3 sequence reads: CASSRGQGATGELFF. In DNA form, the CDR3 reads TGTGCCAGTAGTAGGGGACAGGGGGCGACCGGGGAGCTGTTTTTT.

The chain links TRBV20-1 to TRBJ2-7, with a weak D call TRBD2 (6 bases). The germline CDR1 and CDR2 sequences are DFQATT and SNEGSKA (reference sequence). V was trimmed by 1 base and J by 13 bases, leaving 14 bases between them. The CDR3 spans 11 residues. CDR3 DNA sequence: TGCAGTGCTAGAGGTGGCCAGGGAGGATACTTC. It specifies CSARGGQGGYF.

The chain combines TRBV7-2 with TRBJ2-1; D uncertain. V was trimmed by 2 bases and J by 9 bases, leaving 11 bases between them. CDR1 is SGHTA, CDR2 FQGNSA, per germline. This CDR3 comprises 13 residues. This CDR3 reads CASSLKGGSEQFF. CDR3 bases: TGTGCCAGCAGCTTAAAAGGCGGCAGTGAGCAGTTCTTC.

The V call is TRBV9, the J call TRBJ1-2; the D gene is possibly TRBD1 (5 bases). The germline CDR1 and CDR2 sequences are SGDLS and YYNGEE. The CDR3 runs to 12 residues. The V gene lost 4 bases and the J gene lost 2 bases, with 6 bases spanning the gap. DNA for the CDR3: TGTGCCAGCAGCCCAGGGAACTATGGCTACACCTTC. Encoded protein: CASSPGNYGYTF.

The chain combines TRBV18 with TRBJ2-3; 9 positions match TRBD2. The CDR3 sequence is 14 residues long. Germline lookup yields CDR1 KGHSH and CDR2 LQKENI. V was clipped by 2 bases and J by 5 bases; unmatched bases: 2. The CDR3 DNA reads as TGTGCCAGCTCACCAAAGACTAGCGGAGATACGCAGTATTTT. Amino acid sequence: CASSPKTSGDTQYF.

The chain couples TRBV2 to TRBJ2-5; tentative D call: TRBD2 (6 bases). V was pared by 5 bases and J by 5 bases, with 9 bases between. The germline V gene has CDR1 SNHLY and CDR2 FYNNEI. This CDR3 comprises 12 residues. This CDR3 reads CASSRGSETQYF. The CDR3, as DNA: TGTGCCAGCAGTCGGGGGAGTGAGACCCAGTACTTC.

This chain joins TRBV10-3 and TRBJ1-6; D is ambiguous. This CDR3 is built from 13 residues. Between the trimmed V and J ends, which lost 2 bases and 8 bases, there was a span of 7 bases. Germline V gives CDR1 ENHRY, CDR2 SYGVKD. CDR3 sequence reads: CAISEGSDSPLHF. CDR3 nucleotide sequence: TGTGCCATCAGTGAGGGCTCCGATTCACCCCTCCACTTT.

V is TRBV5-5 and J is TRBJ1-6; D unresolved. The germline CDR1 and CDR2 sequences are SGHKS and YYEKEE (reference sequence). The CDR3 consists of 15 residues. Trimming removed 0 bases at V and 10 bases at J, with 14 bases between. CDR3 amino acids: CASSLEVQEDSPLHF. CDR3 DNA: TGTGCCAGCAGCTTGGAAGTCCAGGAGGACTCACCCCTCCACTTT.

The chain joins TRBV9 to TRBJ2-3; possibly TRBD1 for D (6 bases). The CDR3 extends over 15 amino acids. The V gene's germline CDR1 is SGDLS and CDR2 YYNGEE. Trimming shortened V by 4 bases and J by 0 bases, and 12 bases separated the two germline ends. CDR3 DNA sequence: TGTGCCAGCAGCACCCCACAGGGTAGCACAGATACGCAGTATTTT. Translation: CASSTPQGSTDTQYF. Based on the CDR3 plus reference TRBV9 and TRBJ2-3, the full variable domain is DSGVTQTPKHLITATGQRVTLRCSPRSGDLSVYWYQQSLDQGLQFLIQYYNGEERAKGNILERFSAQQFPDLHSELNLSSLELGDSALYFCASSTPQGSTDTQYFGPGTRLTVL.